The rows below give T cell receptor beta chains drawn from one sample of a study of blood T cell repertoires in COVID-19. The repertoire was sequenced with immunoSEQ multiplex PCR; TCRdb's copy has only in-frame clones and lacks some. In the table there are about 38,000 clones, under 90% of which are singletons. The sequenced sample was peripheral blood. The receptors were sampled from a man aged 55 to 70 with COVID-19, enrolled during active disease. Each CDR3 is given without its conserved first and last residue.

V gene | CDR3 protein
TRBV5-4 | ASRRSLAVDNEQF
TRBV15 | ATSIPNNIQC
TRBV18 | ASSPLGGLDGYT
TRBV2 | ASRGDRGMIKPLH
TRBV5-4 | ASSLGQGRGGYT
TRBV5-4 | ASSLDRGTDTQY
TRBV27 | ASSPRYSNQPQH
TRBV7-8 | ASSLGPGMASGNTIY
TRBV18 | ASSPRDREKLF
TRBV7-2 | ASSFPRIHAEQF
TRBV4-1 | ASSQGVGLAGEYEQY